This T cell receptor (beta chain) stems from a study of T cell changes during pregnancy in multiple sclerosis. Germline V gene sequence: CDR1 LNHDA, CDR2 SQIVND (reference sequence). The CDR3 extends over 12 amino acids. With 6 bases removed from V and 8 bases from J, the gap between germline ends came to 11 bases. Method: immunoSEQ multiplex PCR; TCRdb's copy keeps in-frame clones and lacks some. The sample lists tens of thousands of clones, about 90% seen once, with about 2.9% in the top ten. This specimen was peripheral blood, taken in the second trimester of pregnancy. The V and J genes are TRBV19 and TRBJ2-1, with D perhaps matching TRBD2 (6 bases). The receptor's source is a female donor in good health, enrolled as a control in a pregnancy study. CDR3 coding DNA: TGTGCCAGTAGGGGGTGGGACTATGAGCAGTTCTTC. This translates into CASRGWDYEQFF.